This T cell receptor (beta chain) originates from a study of blood T cell repertoires in COVID-19. From germline, CDR1 is LNHDA and CDR2 SQIVND (reference sequence). This CDR3 has 15 amino acids. Trimming took off 5 bases at V and 4 bases at J, with 17 bases between the two ends. Original analysis: Estimation of nucleated cell counts relied on the amplification of reference gene primers. Sequenced by immunoSEQ multiplex PCR; TCRdb stores in-frame clones only, minus some. V and J calls and clone size are copied from that table; D and trimming were computed from the DNA. The table lists around 58,000 clones, 88% of them singletons.

The sequencing input was peripheral blood. The rearrangement links TRBV19 to TRBJ1-1; D remains unclear. This TCR was recovered from a human donor in a cohort sampled during active COVID-19. This CDR3 reads CASSLPGGISTEAFF. The CDR3 coding sequence is TGTGCCAGTAGTCTCCCGGGAGGGATAAGCACTGAAGCTTTCTTT.